The 14 T cell receptor beta chains given below trace back to one sample, sequenced in a study of beta chain features in type 1 diabetes. General study points: TCRB CDR3s were moderately but significantly shorter in Type 1 diabetes patients in all four CD4+ subsets.

As every portion of the isolated RNA was reverse transcribed, the sequencing read expressed TCRB transcripts. The data were produced by immunoSEQ multiplex PCR, yet TCRdb's version contains in-frame clones alone and is incomplete. The sample yields roughly 300,000 clones, roughly a tenth seen once. Their antigens are not known. Sequencing was performed on central memory CD4+ T cells from blood. These receptors all stem from a man aged 25-45 years with type 1 diabetes.

The chain couples TRBV7-9 to TRBJ2-3, with TRBD1 matching 8 bases. Germline V gene sequence: CDR1 SEHNR, CDR2 FQNEAQ (reference sequence). The V segment lost 4 bases and the J segment 2 bases; nucleotides outside the gene matches: 5. The CDR3 has 15 residues. As DNA, the CDR3 is TGTGCCAGCAGCTCGGACAGGGAGGACACAGATACGCAGTATTTT. It specifies CASSSDREDTDTQYF.

This chain joins TRBV10-3 and TRBJ2-5; perhaps TRBD2 as D (6 bases). The J call is uncertain, as TRBJ2-7 better fits the DNA end. There are 14 residues in the CDR3. Germline V gene data show CDR1 as ENHRY and CDR2 as SYGVKD. CDR3 amino acids: CASDRGTASYEQYF. The CDR3 DNA sequence: TGTGCCTCAGACCGCGGGACGGCCTCCTACGAGCAGTACTTC.

This clone was counted a few times. The gene calls are TRBV30 and TRBJ2-2, with D unclear. V was clipped by 3 bases and J by 4 bases, with 3 bases between them. Germline V gene sequence: CDR1 GTSNPN, CDR2 SVGIG (reference sequence). This CDR3 is built from 11 residues. Here the CDR3 reads CAWRSTGELFF. The CDR3 nucleotides are TGTGCCTGGAGGTCCACCGGGGAGCTGTTTTTT.

This clone was detected only a few times. The chain combines TRBV18 with TRBJ1-2; no reliable D call. The CDR3 totals 15 residues. Deletions cut 3 bases from V and 6 bases from J, with 17 bases between. In germline, CDR1 is KGHSH, CDR2 LQKENI. The CDR3 DNA sequence: TGTGCCAGCTCACCGGACCACTCAAAGAGGAATGGCTACACCTTC. It is translated as CASSPDHSKRNGYTF.

V gene TRBV5-5 combines with J gene TRBJ1-2; D gene ambiguous. The CDR3 length is 15 residues. Germline V gives CDR1 SGHKS, CDR2 YYEKEE (reference sequence). The V gene lost 4 bases and the J gene lost 8 bases, with 21 bases spanning the gap. This CDR3 is CASSQAAEMQGGYTF. In DNA, the CDR3 is TGTGCCAGCAGCCAAGCCGCTGAGATGCAAGGGGGCTACACCTTC. Filled out from reference TRBV5-5 and TRBJ1-2, the complete variable domain reads DAGVTQSPTHLIKTRGQQVTLRCSPISGHKSVSWYQQVLGQGPQFIFQYYEKEERGRGNFPDRFSARQFPNYSSELNVNALLLGDSALYLCASSQAAEMQGGYTFGSGTRLTVV.

V usage is TRBV9 and J usage is TRBJ1-1; D is unresolved. This CDR3 region has 13 residues. Trimming pared 0 bases from V and 4 bases from J, leaving 7 bases between. Germline values: CDR1 SGDLS, CDR2 YYNGEE. The CDR3 reads CASSVAGSTEAFF. CDR3 nucleotide sequence: TGTGCCAGCAGCGTAGCAGGTAGCACTGAAGCTTTCTTT.

This clone showed up just a few times. This may stem from a read error, because a much larger clone lies one nucleotide away. J is TRBJ2-3 and V is TRBV11-3, with D hard to call. CDR1 is SGHNT and CDR2 is YENEEA in the germline V gene. This CDR3 region has 12 residues. Trimming took off 4 bases at V and 1 base at J, with 3 bases between the two ends. The chain's CDR3 is CASSSGTDTQYF. For the CDR3, the DNA is TGTGCCAGCAGCTCGGGCACAGATACGCAGTATTTT.

This sequence joins TRBV5-1 and TRBJ2-3; TRBD1 agrees at 8 bases. The CDR3 totals 14 residues. V lost 4 bases, J lost 4 bases, and 5 bases stayed unmatched. CDR1 is SGHRS, CDR2 YFSETQ, per germline. The chain's CDR3 is CASSVSGGADTQYF. Written as DNA, the CDR3 is TGCGCCAGCAGCGTTTCAGGGGGCGCAGATACGCAGTATTTT.

The sample holds a few counts of this clone. J is TRBJ2-1 and V is TRBV4-3, with D perhaps TRBD2 (7 bases). V was clipped by 2 bases and J by 4 bases, with 15 bases between them. This CDR3 comprises 16 residues. CDR1 is LGHNA and CDR2 is YSLEER in the germline V gene. The CDR3 loop reads CASSQNTGGSYNEQFF. In DNA, the CDR3 is TGCGCCAGCAGCCAAAACACGGGGGGCTCATACAATGAGCAGTTCTTC.

This clone turned up a few times. CDR3 in DNA: TGTGCCAGCAGAGAACCGGGACAGGGGGCAAACATTCAGTACTTC. Amino acid sequence: CASREPGQGANIQYF. The chain carries TRBV7-9 and TRBJ2-4; TRBD1 aligns across 12 bases. CDR3 size: 15 residues. CDR1 is SEHNR and CDR2 is FQNEAQ in the germline V gene (reference sequence). With 6 bases clipped from V and 6 bases from J, the junction kept 6 bases outside the gene matches.

The CDR3 reads CASSAQDRGHYEQYF. The CDR3 DNA follows: TGTGCCAGCAGCGCCCAGGACAGGGGGCACTACGAGCAGTACTTC. The gene calls are TRBV9 and TRBJ2-7; 11 bases are a match to TRBD1. In germline, CDR1 is SGDLS, CDR2 YYNGEE. This CDR3 has 15 amino acids. The junction had 5 bases not matched to a gene; V was cut back by 3 bases and J by 3 bases.

This clone was counted a few times. The gene calls are TRBV5-1 and TRBJ1-6, with TRBD1 matching 9 bases. The V gene's germline CDR1 is SGHRS and CDR2 YFSETQ. The CDR3 spans 15 residues. The V and J ends lost 2 bases and 9 bases, in that order; junction bases with no gene match: 6. The CDR3 DNA sequence: TGCGCCAGCAGCTTCCGACAGGGGGAGGTTTCACCCCTCCACTTT. Translated: CASSFRQGEVSPLHF.

The chain recombines TRBV14 with TRBJ1-2; TRBD1 aligns across 8 bases. CDR1 is SGHDN, CDR2 FVKESK, per germline. V lost 8 bases and J lost 8; bases outside the gene matches: 10. The CDR3 sequence is 13 residues long. Here the CDR3 reads CASGGTGGGGYTF. CDR3 coding DNA: TGTGCCAGCGGCGGGACAGGAGGGGGCGGCTACACCTTC.

V gene TRBV29-1 combines with J gene TRBJ2-7, with 9 bases aligning to TRBD1. CDR1 and CDR2 (germline): SQVTM, ANQGSEA. With 7 bases clipped from V and 4 bases from J, the junction kept 8 bases outside the gene matches. The CDR3 is 13 residues long. The CDR3 region has the DNA TGCAGCGGGTGGACAGGGGAGGGATACGAGCAGTACTTC. Translated: CSGWTGEGYEQYF.